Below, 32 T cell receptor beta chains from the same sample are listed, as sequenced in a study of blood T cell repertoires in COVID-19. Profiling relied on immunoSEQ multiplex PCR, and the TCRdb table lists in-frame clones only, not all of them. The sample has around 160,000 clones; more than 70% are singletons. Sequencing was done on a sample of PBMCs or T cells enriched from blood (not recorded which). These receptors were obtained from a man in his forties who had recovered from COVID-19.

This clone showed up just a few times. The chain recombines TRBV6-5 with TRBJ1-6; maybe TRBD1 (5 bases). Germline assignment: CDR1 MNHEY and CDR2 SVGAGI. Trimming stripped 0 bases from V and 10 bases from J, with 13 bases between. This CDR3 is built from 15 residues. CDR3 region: CASSYSAGGGSPLHF. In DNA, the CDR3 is TGTGCCAGCAGTTACTCGGCCGGGGGAGGATCACCCCTCCACTTT.

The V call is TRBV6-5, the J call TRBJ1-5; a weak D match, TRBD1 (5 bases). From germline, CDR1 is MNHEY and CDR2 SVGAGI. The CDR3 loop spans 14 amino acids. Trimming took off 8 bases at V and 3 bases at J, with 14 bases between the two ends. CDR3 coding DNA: TGTGCCAGCTTGCCCGGCAGGGCCAATCAGCCCCAGCATTTT. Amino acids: CASLPGRANQPQHF.

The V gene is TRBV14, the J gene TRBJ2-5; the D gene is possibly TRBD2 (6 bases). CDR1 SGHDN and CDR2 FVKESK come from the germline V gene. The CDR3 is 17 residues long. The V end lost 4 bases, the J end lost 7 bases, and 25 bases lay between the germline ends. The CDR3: CASSLRYGTDPKGTQYF. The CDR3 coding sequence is TGTGCCAGCAGCCTACGATATGGGACTGACCCAAAGGGGACCCAGTACTTC.

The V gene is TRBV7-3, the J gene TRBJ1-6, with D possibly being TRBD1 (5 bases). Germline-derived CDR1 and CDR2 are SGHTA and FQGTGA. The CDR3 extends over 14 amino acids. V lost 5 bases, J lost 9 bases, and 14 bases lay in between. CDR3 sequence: CASSAQGTGSPLHF. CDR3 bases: TGTGCCAGCAGCGCCCAGGGTACGGGTTCACCCCTCCACTTT.

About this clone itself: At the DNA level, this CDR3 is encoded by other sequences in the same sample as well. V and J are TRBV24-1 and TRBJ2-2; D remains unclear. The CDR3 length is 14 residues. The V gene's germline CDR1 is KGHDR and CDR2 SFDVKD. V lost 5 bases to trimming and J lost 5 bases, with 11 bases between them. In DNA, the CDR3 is TGTGCCACCAGTGGTACCGGTCGGACCGGGGAGCTGTTTTTT. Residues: CATSGTGRTGELFF.

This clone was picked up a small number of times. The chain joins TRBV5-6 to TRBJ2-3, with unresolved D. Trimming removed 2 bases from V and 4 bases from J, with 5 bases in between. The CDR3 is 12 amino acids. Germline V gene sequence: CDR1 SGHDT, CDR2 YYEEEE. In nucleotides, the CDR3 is TGTGCCAGCAGCTTTATCGCAGATACGCAGTATTTT. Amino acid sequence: CASSFIADTQYF. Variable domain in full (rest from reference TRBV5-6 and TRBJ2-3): DAGVTQSPTHLIKTRGQQVTLRCSPKSGHDTVSWYQQALGQGPQFIFQYYEEEERQRGNFPDRFSGHQFPNYSSELNVNALLLGDSALYLCASSFIADTQYFGPGTRLTVL.

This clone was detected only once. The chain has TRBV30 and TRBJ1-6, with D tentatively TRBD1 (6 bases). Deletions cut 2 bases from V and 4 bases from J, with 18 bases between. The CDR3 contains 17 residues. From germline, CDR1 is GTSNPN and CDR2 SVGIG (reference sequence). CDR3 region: CAWSPRSGALYNSPLHF. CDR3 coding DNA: TGTGCCTGGAGTCCAAGATCAGGGGCCCTGTATAATTCACCCCTCCACTTT.

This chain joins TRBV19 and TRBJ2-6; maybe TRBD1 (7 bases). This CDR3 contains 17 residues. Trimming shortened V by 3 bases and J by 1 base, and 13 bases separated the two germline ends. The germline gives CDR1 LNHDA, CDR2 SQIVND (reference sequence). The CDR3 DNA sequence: TGTGCCAGTAGTATCAGGGGGGAAGCGTCTGGGGCCAACGTCCTGACTTTC. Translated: CASSIRGEASGANVLTF.

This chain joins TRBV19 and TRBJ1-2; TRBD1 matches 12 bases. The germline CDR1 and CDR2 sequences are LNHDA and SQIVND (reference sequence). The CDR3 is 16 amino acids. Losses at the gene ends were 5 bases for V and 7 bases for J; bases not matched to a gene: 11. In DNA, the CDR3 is TGTGCCAGTAGTCCCGGGACAGGGGGCGCCGGGCTTGGCTACACCTTC. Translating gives CASSPGTGGAGLGYTF.

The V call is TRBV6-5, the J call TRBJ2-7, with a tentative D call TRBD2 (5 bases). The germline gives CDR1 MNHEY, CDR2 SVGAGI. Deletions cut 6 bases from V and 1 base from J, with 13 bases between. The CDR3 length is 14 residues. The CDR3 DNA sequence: TGTGCCAGCAGACCCAAGAGGGTTTCCTACGAGCAGTACTTC. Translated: CASRPKRVSYEQYF.

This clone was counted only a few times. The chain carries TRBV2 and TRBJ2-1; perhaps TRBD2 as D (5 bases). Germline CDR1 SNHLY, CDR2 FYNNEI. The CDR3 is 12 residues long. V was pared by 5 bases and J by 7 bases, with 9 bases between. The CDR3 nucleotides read TGTGCCAGCAGTCGGGGTCGAAATGAGCAGTTCTTC. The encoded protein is CASSRGRNEQFF.

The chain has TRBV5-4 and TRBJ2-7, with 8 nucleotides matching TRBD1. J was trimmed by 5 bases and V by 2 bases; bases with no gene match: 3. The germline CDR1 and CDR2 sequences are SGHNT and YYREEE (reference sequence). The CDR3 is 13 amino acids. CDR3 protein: CASSFLQGDEQYF. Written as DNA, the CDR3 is TGTGCCAGCAGCTTCCTACAGGGGGACGAGCAGTACTTC.

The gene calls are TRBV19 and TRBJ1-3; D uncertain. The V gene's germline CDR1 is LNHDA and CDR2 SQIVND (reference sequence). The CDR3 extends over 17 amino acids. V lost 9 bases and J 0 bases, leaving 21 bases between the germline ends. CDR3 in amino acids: CASYPTRLGLSGNTIYF. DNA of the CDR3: TGTGCCAGCTACCCCACCCGCCTTGGACTCTCTGGAAACACCATATATTTT.

The CDR3 DNA sequence: TGTGCCAGCAGCGTAGTGGCAGCGGGGGGCCCCGGGGAGCTGTTTTTT. This codes for CASSVVAAGGPGELFF. This sequence joins TRBV9 and TRBJ2-2; 9 positions agree with TRBD2. CDR1 SGDLS and CDR2 YYNGEE come from the germline V gene. This CDR3 has 16 residues. V shed 0 bases and J 6 bases; nucleotides not matched to a gene: 6. Full variable domain (missing parts from reference TRBV9 and TRBJ2-2): DSGVTQTPKHLITATGQRVTLRCSPRSGDLSVYWYQQSLDQGLQFLIQYYNGEERAKGNILERFSAQQFPDLHSELNLSSLELGDSALYFCASSVVAAGGPGELFFGEGSRLTVL.

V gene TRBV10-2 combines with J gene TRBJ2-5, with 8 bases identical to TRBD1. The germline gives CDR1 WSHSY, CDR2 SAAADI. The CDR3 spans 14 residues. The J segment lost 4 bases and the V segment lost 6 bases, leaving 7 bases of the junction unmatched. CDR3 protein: CASSPQGAGETQYF. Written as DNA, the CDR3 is TGCGCCAGCAGCCCCCAGGGGGCGGGAGAGACCCAGTACTTC.

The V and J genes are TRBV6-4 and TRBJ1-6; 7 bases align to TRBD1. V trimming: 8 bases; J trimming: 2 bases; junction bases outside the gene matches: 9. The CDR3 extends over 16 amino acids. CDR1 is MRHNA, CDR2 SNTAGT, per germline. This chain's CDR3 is CASYGTALPYNSPLHF. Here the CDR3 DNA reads TGTGCCAGCTACGGGACAGCCCTCCCCTATAATTCACCCCTCCACTTT.

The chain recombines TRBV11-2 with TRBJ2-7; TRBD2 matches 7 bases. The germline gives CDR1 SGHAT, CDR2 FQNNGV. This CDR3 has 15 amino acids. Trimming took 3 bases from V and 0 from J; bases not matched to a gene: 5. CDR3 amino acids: CASSLERGISYEQYF. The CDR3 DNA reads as TGTGCCAGCAGCTTGGAGCGGGGAATCTCCTACGAGCAGTACTTC.

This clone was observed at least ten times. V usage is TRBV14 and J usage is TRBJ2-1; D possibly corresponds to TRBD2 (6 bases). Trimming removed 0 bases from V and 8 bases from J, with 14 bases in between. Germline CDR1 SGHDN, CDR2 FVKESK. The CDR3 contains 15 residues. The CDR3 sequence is CASSQEAGLPDEQFF. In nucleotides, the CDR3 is TGTGCCAGCAGCCAAGAGGCTGGACTACCGGATGAGCAGTTCTTC.

CDR3 residues: CASSPLAGGLVYV. The CDR3 nucleotides are TGTGCCAGCAGCCCGCTAGCGGGGGGGCTCGTGTACGTC. V is TRBV11-2 and J is TRBJ2-7; TRBD2 aligns across 12 bases. Per the germline V gene, CDR1 is SGHAT and CDR2 is FQNNGV. V lost 5 bases and J lost 12; bases outside the gene matches: 8. The CDR3 sequence is 13 residues long.

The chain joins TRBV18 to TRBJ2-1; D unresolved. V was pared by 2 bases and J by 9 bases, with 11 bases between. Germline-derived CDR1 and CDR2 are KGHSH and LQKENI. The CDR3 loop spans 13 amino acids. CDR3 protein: CASSPVSNGEQFF. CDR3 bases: TGTGCCAGCTCACCAGTTTCGAACGGTGAGCAGTTCTTC.

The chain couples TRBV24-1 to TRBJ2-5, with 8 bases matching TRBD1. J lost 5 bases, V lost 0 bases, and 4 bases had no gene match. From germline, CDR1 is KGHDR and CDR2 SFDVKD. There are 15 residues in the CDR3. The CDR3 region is CATSDLQQGGETQYF. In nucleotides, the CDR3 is TGTGCCACCAGTGATTTGCAACAGGGGGGCGAGACCCAGTACTTC.

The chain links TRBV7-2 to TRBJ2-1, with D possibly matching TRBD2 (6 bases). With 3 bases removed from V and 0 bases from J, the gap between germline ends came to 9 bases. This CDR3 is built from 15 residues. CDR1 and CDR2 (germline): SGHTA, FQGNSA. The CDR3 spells CASSLAGSSYNEQFF. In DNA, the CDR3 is TGTGCCAGCAGCTTGGCGGGGAGCTCCTACAATGAGCAGTTCTTC.

Written as DNA, the CDR3 is TGTGCCAGCAGCTTAGGGGGACAGGGTAGGGTCTATGGCTACACCTTC. It encodes CASSLGGQGRVYGYTF. The chain links TRBV7-2 to TRBJ1-2; TRBD1 matches 9 bases. Germline CDR1 and CDR2: SGHTA and FQGNSA. J lost 4 bases, V lost 1 base, and 7 bases had no gene match. There are 16 residues in the CDR3.

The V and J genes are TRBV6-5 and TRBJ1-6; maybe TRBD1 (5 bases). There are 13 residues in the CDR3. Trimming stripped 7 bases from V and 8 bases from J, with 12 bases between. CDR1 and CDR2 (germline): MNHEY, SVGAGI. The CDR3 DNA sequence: TGTGCCAGCAACCGGGCCAGGGATTCACCCCTCCACTTT. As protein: CASNRARDSPLHF.

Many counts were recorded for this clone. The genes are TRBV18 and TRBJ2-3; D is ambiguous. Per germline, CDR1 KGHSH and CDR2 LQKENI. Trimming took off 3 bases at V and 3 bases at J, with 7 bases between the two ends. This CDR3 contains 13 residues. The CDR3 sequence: CASSPSLTDTQYF. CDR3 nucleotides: TGTGCCAGCTCACCTTCACTAACAGATACGCAGTATTTT.

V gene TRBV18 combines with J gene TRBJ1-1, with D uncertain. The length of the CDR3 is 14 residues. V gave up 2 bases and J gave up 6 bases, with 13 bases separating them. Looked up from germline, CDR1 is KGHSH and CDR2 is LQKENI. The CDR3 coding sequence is TGTGCCAGCTCACCAGGAGGACTGGGATCTGAAGCTTTCTTT. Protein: CASSPGGLGSEAFF.

This CDR3 is CAWSVLSGGRRSDTQYF. The CDR3 nucleotides read TGTGCCTGGAGTGTACTAAGCGGGGGCCGTAGGTCAGATACGCAGTATTTT. The rearrangement joins TRBV30 to TRBJ2-3; 8 bases fit TRBD2. Germline values: CDR1 GTSNPN, CDR2 SVGIG (reference sequence). Trimming removed 0 bases from V and 4 bases from J; junction bases left unmatched: 12. The CDR3 is 17 amino acids.

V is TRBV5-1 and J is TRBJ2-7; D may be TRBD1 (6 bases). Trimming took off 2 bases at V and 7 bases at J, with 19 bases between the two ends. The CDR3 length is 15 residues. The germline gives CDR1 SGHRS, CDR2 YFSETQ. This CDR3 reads CASSLQGQLREEQYF. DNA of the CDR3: TGCGCCAGCAGCTTACAAGGACAGCTCAGGGAGGAGCAGTACTTC.

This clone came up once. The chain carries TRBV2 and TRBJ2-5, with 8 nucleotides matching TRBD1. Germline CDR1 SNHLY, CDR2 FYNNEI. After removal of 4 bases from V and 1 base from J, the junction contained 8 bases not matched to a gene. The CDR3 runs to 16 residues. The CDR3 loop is CASSVRRDRFQETQYF. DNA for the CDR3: TGTGCCAGCAGTGTACGAAGGGACAGGTTCCAAGAGACCCAGTACTTC.

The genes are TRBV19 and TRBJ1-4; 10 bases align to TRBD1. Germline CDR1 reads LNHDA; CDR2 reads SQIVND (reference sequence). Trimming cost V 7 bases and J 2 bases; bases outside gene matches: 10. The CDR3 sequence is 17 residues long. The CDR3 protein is CASTGDRGGVTNEKLFF. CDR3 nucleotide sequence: TGTGCCAGTACCGGGGACAGGGGAGGTGTGACTAATGAAAAACTGTTTTTT.

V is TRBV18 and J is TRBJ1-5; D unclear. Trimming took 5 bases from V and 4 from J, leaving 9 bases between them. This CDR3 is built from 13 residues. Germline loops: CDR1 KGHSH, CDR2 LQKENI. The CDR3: CASSSIRNQPQHF. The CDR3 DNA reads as TGTGCCAGCTCATCTATCCGGAATCAGCCCCAGCATTTT.

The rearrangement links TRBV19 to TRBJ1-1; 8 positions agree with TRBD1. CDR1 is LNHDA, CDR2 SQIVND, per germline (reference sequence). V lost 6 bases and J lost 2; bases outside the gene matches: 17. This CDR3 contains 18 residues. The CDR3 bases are TGTGCCAGTAGGCCCCCAATAGGACAGGGTACCTATAACACTGAAGCTTTCTTT. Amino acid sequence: CASRPPIGQGTYNTEAFF. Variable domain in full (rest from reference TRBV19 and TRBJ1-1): DGGITQSPKYLFRKEGQNVTLSCEQNLNHDAMYWYRQDPGQGLRLIYYSQIVNDFQKGDIAEGYSVSREKKESFPLTVTSAQKNPTAFYLCASRPPIGQGTYNTEAFFGQGTRLTVV.